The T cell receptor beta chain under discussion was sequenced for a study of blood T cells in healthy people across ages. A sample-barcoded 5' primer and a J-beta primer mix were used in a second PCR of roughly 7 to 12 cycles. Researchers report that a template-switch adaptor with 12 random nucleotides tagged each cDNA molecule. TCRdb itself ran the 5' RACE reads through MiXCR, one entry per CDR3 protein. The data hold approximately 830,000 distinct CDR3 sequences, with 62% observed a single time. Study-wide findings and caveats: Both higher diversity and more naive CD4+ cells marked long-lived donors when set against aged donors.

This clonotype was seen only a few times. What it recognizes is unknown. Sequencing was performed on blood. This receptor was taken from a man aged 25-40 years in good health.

CDR3 loop: CASSLRGGGYTF. The CDR3 DNA is TGTGCCAGCAGTTTGAGGGGAGGAGGCTACACCTTC. The chain combines TRBV12-3 or TRBV12-4 with TRBJ1-2, with D possibly being TRBD1 (5 bases). CDR3 length: 12 amino acids. The V and J ends lost 3 bases and 8 bases respectively, with 10 bases between them.